These 29 T cell receptor beta chains originate from one sample sequenced in a study of T-cell memory formation after mild COVID-19. One entry per CDR3 protein, called by TCRdb with MiXCR from the 5' RACE reads. This sample carries 130,000 to 150,000 distinct CDR3 sequences, about a fifth of them seen once, and the ten largest clones take about 2.1%. The sequencing input was PBMCs or a T cell subset sorted from them (not recorded which). The origin of the receptors is an adult woman who had mild COVID-19 (a few samples of this study predate the infection). Cell type and time point are not known.

This chain uses TRBV19 with TRBJ1-1; 9 bases line up with TRBD1. Trimming at V came to 10 bases and at J to 0 bases, leaving 6 bases not matched to a gene. Germline V lookup: CDR1 LNHDA, CDR2 SQIVND (reference sequence). This CDR3 region has 14 residues. The CDR3 nucleotides read TGTGCCACCGGGACAGGGCGGATGAACACTGAAGCTTTCTTT. Encoded protein: CATGTGRMNTEAFF.

In this sample, this clonotype turned up a few times. The chain uses TRBV20-1 and TRBJ2-5, with TRBD1 identical over 7 bases. CDR1 is DFQATT, CDR2 SNEGSKA, per germline (reference sequence). This CDR3 region has 14 residues. V shed 6 bases, J shed 5 bases, and the junction held 12 bases outside the gene matches. As DNA, the CDR3 is TGCAGTGCCGTCGACAGGGCTACGGGGGAGACCCAGTACTTC. Translation: CSAVDRATGETQYF.

This clonotype has ten or more counts. V is TRBV7-2 and J is TRBJ2-3, with D perhaps TRBD2 (6 bases). The germline V gene has CDR1 SGHTA and CDR2 FQGNSA. CDR3 length: 16 residues. Trimming took 0 bases from V and 1 from J, leaving 11 bases between them. CDR3 sequence (DNA): TGTGCCAGCAGCTTAGCGGTGGGAGGAGGCACAGATACGCAGTATTTT. Translation: CASSLAVGGGTDTQYF.

This clonotype was detected a few times. The chain uses TRBV4-1 and TRBJ2-5, with 8 bases that match TRBD1. Germline V CDR1 and CDR2: MGHRA, YSYEKL. Germline trimming cut 2 bases from V and 5 bases from J; bases unmatched to any gene: 7. The CDR3 runs to 15 residues. The CDR3 region is CASSQRVAGGETQYF. CDR3 sequence (DNA): TGCGCCAGCAGCCAAAGGGTCGCAGGGGGCGAGACCCAGTACTTC.

The gene calls are TRBV18 and TRBJ2-6; no firm D call. CDR1 KGHSH and CDR2 LQKENI come from the germline V gene. Trimming took 5 bases from V and 2 from J, leaving 13 bases between them. The CDR3 length is 16 residues. In DNA form, the CDR3 reads TGTGCCAGCTCAAGAGCCGTAACGGCTGGGGCCAACGTCCTGACTTTC. It is translated as CASSRAVTAGANVLTF. Full variable domain (remainder filled in from reference TRBV18 and TRBJ2-6): NAGVMQNPRHLVRRRGQEARLRCSPMKGHSHVYWYRQLPEEGLKFMVYLQKENIIDESGMPKERFSAEFPKEGPSILRIQQVVRGDSAAYFCASSRAVTAGANVLTFGAGSRLTVL.

This chain links TRBV4-2 with TRBJ2-1; D tentatively reads TRBD1 or TRBD2 (6 bases each). CDR1 is LGHNA and CDR2 is YNFKEQ in the germline V gene. This CDR3 contains 17 residues. Trimming stripped 0 bases from V and 3 bases from J, with 15 bases between. The CDR3 spells CASSQERWGALYNEQFF. In DNA form, the CDR3 reads TGTGCCAGCAGCCAAGAACGTTGGGGGGCCCTCTACAATGAGCAGTTCTTC.

This chain connects TRBV20-1 to TRBJ2-5; D possibly corresponds to TRBD2 (7 bases). Germline-derived CDR1 and CDR2 are DFQATT and SNEGSKA (reference sequence). CDR3 size: 13 residues. V was trimmed by 5 bases and J by 4 bases, leaving 14 bases between them. In DNA form, the CDR3 reads TGCAGTGCTCCCCCGCGGGGGCCAGAGACCCAGTACTTC. Translating it yields CSAPPRGPETQYF.

The chain carries TRBV7-2 and TRBJ2-3; D gene unclear. V was cut by 1 base and J by 7 bases, with 9 bases left in between. Per germline, CDR1 SGHTA and CDR2 FQGNSA. This CDR3 region has 13 residues. This CDR3 reads CASSLEAIHTQYF. The CDR3 DNA reads TGTGCCAGCAGCTTAGAGGCGATCCATACGCAGTATTTT.

The J gene is TRBJ2-1, the V gene TRBV18; D gene uncertain. Germline V lookup: CDR1 KGHSH, CDR2 LQKENI. The germline V and J ends were trimmed by 4 bases and 0 bases, with 4 bases remaining between them. The CDR3 has 13 residues. This CDR3 is CASSQASYNEQFF. CDR3 bases: TGTGCCAGCTCACAGGCCTCCTACAATGAGCAGTTCTTC.

This chain links TRBV7-3 with TRBJ2-1; D is possibly TRBD2 (5 bases). V lost 1 base and J 0 bases, leaving 22 bases between the germline ends. CDR1 SGHTA and CDR2 FQGTGA come from the germline V gene. The CDR3 is 20 residues long. CDR3 loop: CASSLIGPGSGPYSYNEQFF. CDR3 DNA sequence: TGTGCCAGCAGCTTAATCGGCCCGGGGAGCGGCCCCTACTCCTACAATGAGCAGTTCTTC.

This clonotype was observed at least ten times. The chain has TRBV6-5 and TRBJ2-3; 11 bases map to TRBD2. Germline CDR1 and CDR2: MNHEY and SVGAGI. This CDR3 region has 16 residues. V lost 6 bases, J lost 3 bases, and 8 bases stayed unmatched. For the CDR3, the DNA is TGTGCCAGCAGCTTAGCGGGGGGGCCTAGTACAGATACGCAGTATTTT. Translation: CASSLAGGPSTDTQYF.

The chain combines TRBV24-1 with TRBJ2-2, with 11 bases aligning to TRBD2. The CDR3 totals 18 residues. Germline V gene data show CDR1 as KGHDR and CDR2 as SFDVKD. V was pared by 4 bases and J by 5 bases, with 11 bases of the junction left unmatched. This chain's CDR3 is CATSDPSGTSGATGELFF. Here the CDR3 DNA reads TGTGCCACCAGTGACCCCTCCGGGACTAGCGGCGCAACCGGGGAGCTGTTTTTT.

This clonotype was observed a few times. The chain uses TRBV6-1 and TRBJ2-7, with 13 bases matching TRBD2. V lost 2 bases, J lost 2 bases, and 6 bases stayed unmatched. The CDR3 covers 17 residues. Germline V lookup: CDR1 MNHNS, CDR2 SASEGT. The CDR3 loop is CASSELGLAGTTYEQYF. The CDR3 DNA follows: TGTGCCAGCAGTGAATTGGGACTAGCGGGGACTACCTACGAGCAGTACTTC.

This clonotype has at least ten counts. The chain couples TRBV6-5 to TRBJ2-1; 8 bases fit TRBD1. The CDR3 runs to 16 residues. Germline V gives CDR1 MNHEY, CDR2 SVGAGI. The junction had 4 bases not matched to a gene; V was cut back by 0 bases and J by 3 bases. In nucleotides, the CDR3 is TGTGCCAGCAGTTACTCTGCGACAGGGGTCTACAATGAGCAGTTCTTC. The encoded protein is CASSYSATGVYNEQFF.

There are a few counts of this clonotype. The chain is built from TRBV6-2 or TRBV6-3 and TRBJ1-1; D not certain. Germline V gene lookup returns CDR1 MNHEY and CDR2 SVGEGT. There are 15 residues in the CDR3. Trimming cost V 2 bases and J 1 base, with 11 bases left between them. Written as DNA, the CDR3 is TGTGCCAGCAGTTACCCCTCGATTTGGAACACTGAAGCTTTCTTT. This gives the protein CASSYPSIWNTEAFF.

This clonotype was detected only a few times. The chain couples TRBV4-2 to TRBJ2-2; D is ambiguous. This CDR3 comprises 18 residues. The germline V gene encodes CDR1 LGHNA and CDR2 YNFKEQ. Between the trimmed V and J ends, which lost 0 bases and 5 bases, there was a span of 19 bases. CDR3 in amino acids: CASSQDMSYAGRTGELFF. CDR3 coding DNA: TGTGCCAGCAGCCAAGATATGAGCTACGCAGGAAGGACCGGGGAGCTGTTTTTT.

Only a few counts were recorded for this clonotype. The chain uses TRBV7-9 and TRBJ1-2, with TRBD1 matching 8 bases. Germline CDR1 and CDR2: SEHNR and FQNEAQ (reference sequence). The CDR3 contains 15 residues. V shed 3 bases, J shed 8 bases, and the junction held 11 bases outside the gene matches. CDR3 sequence: CASSFGTGHAEGYTF. The CDR3 DNA reads as TGTGCCAGCAGCTTCGGGACAGGCCACGCGGAGGGCTACACCTTC.

This sequence joins TRBV30 and TRBJ1-6; 8 nucleotides agree with TRBD1. The CDR3 runs 14 residues. CDR1 and CDR2 (germline): GTSNPN, SVGIG (reference sequence). V gave up 4 bases and J gave up 5 bases; unmatched junction bases: 4. CDR3 sequence: CAWTTGGNNSPLHF. In DNA form, the CDR3 reads TGTGCCTGGACTACAGGGGGAAATAATTCACCCCTCCACTTT.

This clonotype was counted once. The chain has TRBV7-2 and TRBJ2-7, with D unresolved. The V and J ends lost 4 bases and 0 bases respectively, with 7 bases between them. The CDR3 is 13 amino acids. Germline V gene lookup returns CDR1 SGHTA and CDR2 FQGNSA. The CDR3 DNA follows: TGTGCCAGCAGCTCACAGAACTCCTACGAGCAGTACTTC. It yields the protein CASSSQNSYEQYF. Combining the CDR3 with reference TRBV7-2 and TRBJ2-7 gives the whole variable domain GAGVSQSPSNKVTEKGKDVELRCDPISGHTALYWYRQSLGQGLEFLIYFQGNSAPDKSGLPSDRFSAERTGGSVSTLTIQRTQQEDSAVYLCASSSQNSYEQYFGPGTRLTVT.

This clonotype was counted many times. V is TRBV5-1 and J is TRBJ2-2; 8 bases are a match to TRBD2. The CDR3 consists of 15 residues. Trimming took 7 bases from V and 2 from J; bases not matched to a gene: 7. Germline V CDR1 and CDR2: SGHRS, YFSETQ. Written as DNA, the CDR3 is TGCGCCAGCCGTCCGGGACTAGGAAACACCGGGGAGCTGTTTTTT. It is translated as CASRPGLGNTGELFF.

This clonotype was seen a handful of times. J is TRBJ2-1 and V is TRBV2, with D possibly being TRBD2 (6 bases). Germline V gene data show CDR1 as SNHLY and CDR2 as FYNNEI. CDR3 size: 16 residues. V shed 4 bases and J shed 1 base, with 14 bases lying between them. CDR3 in DNA: TGTGCCAGCAGTGGAGGGCGGGACCTATCCTACAATGAGCAGTTCTTC. Protein sequence: CASSGGRDLSYNEQFF.

The sample holds a few counts of this clonotype. The chain couples TRBV23-1 to TRBJ1-4, with 7 bases identical to TRBD1. TRBV23-1 is labeled an ORF, and its function is uncertain. Trimming removed 6 bases from V and 2 bases from J; junction bases left unmatched: 9. The CDR3 contains 16 residues. CDR3 sequence reads: CASSQGRTGTNEKLFF. Here the CDR3 DNA reads TGCGCCAGCAGCCAAGGGAGGACAGGCACTAATGAAAAACTGTTTTTT.

Only a few counts were recorded for this clonotype. This chain connects TRBV4-2 to TRBJ2-2, with unresolved D. Germline CDR1 is LGHNA and CDR2 is YNFKEQ. Trimming cost V 2 bases and J 0 bases, with 10 bases left between them. The CDR3 runs 16 residues. CDR3 amino acids: CASSQRDSANTGELFF. As DNA, the CDR3 is TGTGCCAGCAGCCAACGAGATTCCGCGAACACCGGGGAGCTGTTTTTT.

This clonotype showed up just a few times. This CDR3 is CASTQFDSGTDTQYF. Here the CDR3 DNA reads TGCGCCAGCACCCAATTTGACAGTGGCACAGATACGCAGTATTTT. The V gene is TRBV5-1, the J gene TRBJ2-3, with a tentative D call TRBD1 (5 bases). This CDR3 region has 15 residues. V dropped 6 bases and J dropped 1 base, with 15 bases sitting between them. CDR1 is SGHRS and CDR2 is YFSETQ in the germline V gene. Drawing the rest from reference TRBV5-1 and TRBJ2-3, the complete variable domain is KAGVTQTPRYLIKTRGQQVTLSCSPISGHRSVSWYQQTPGQGLQFLFEYFSETQRNKGNFPGRFSGRQFSNSRSEMNVSTLELGDSALYLCASTQFDSGTDTQYFGPGTRLTVL.

The gene calls are TRBV4-2 and TRBJ2-1; D not resolved. Germline V gene sequence: CDR1 LGHNA, CDR2 YNFKEQ. The CDR3 consists of 17 residues. The V and J ends lost 0 bases and 7 bases respectively, with 19 bases between them. The DNA of the CDR3 is TGTGCCAGCAGCCAAGAGGCTCGTGGACCGCTAAAAAATGAGCAGTTCTTC. This translates into CASSQEARGPLKNEQFF.

This clonotype has more than one count but fewer than ten. The CDR3 protein is CASGLVLGLAGEETQYF. CDR3 sequence (DNA): TGTGCTAGTGGTTTGGTACTTGGACTAGCGGGAGAAGAGACCCAGTACTTC. The rearrangement joins TRBV12-5 to TRBJ2-5; 13 nucleotides agree with TRBD2. The CDR3 extends over 17 amino acids. Germline loops: CDR1 LGHNT, CDR2 FRNRAP. The trim removed 0 bases at V and 3 bases at J, leaving 4 bases unmatched.

In this sample, this clonotype turned up a few times. V is TRBV3-1 and J is TRBJ1-1; the D is unclear. Looked up from germline, CDR1 is LGHDT and CDR2 is YNNKEL (reference sequence). CDR3 length equals 12 residues. V was pared by 3 bases and J by 2 bases, with 4 bases between. CDR3 DNA: TGTGCCAGCAGCCAGGCCAACACTGAAGCTTTCTTT. Its protein product is CASSQANTEAFF.

CDR3 sequence (DNA): TGTGCCAGCAGGGGGACAGGGGGCCAAGAGACCCAGTACTTC. This encodes CASRGTGGQETQYF. V is TRBV12-3 or TRBV12-4 and J is TRBJ2-5, with 11 bases matching TRBD1. The length of the CDR3 is 14 residues. J was trimmed by 1 base and V by 6 bases; bases with no gene match: 1.

This clonotype showed up just a few times. The CDR3 here is CASNRRRLEIGNIQYF. The CDR3 region has the DNA TGTGCCAGCAACCGACGGAGACTAGAAATCGGGAACATTCAGTACTTC. The V gene is TRBV6-1, the J gene TRBJ2-4; tentatively, D is TRBD2 (6 bases). This CDR3 comprises 16 residues. V lost 7 bases to trimming and J lost 7 bases, with 23 bases between them. Germline V gene sequence: CDR1 MNHNS, CDR2 SASEGT.